This note documents a single T cell receptor beta chain sequence. Its target is not known. A minimum of 6.5 million PBMCs was isolated per sample. This CDR3 has 15 amino acids. The germline V gene encodes CDR1 DFQATT and CDR2 SNEGSKA (reference sequence). V lost 3 bases to trimming and J lost 3 bases; unmatched junction nucleotides: 10. The source of the sample is a study of blood T cells in healthy people across ages. Overall study findings and caveats: A roughly linear fall in TCR beta diversity per million T cells was seen with increasing age.

Using a J-beta primer mix together with a sample-barcoded 5' primer, a second PCR was run for roughly 6 to 12 cycles. TCRdb processed the 5' RACE reads anew with MiXCR; each CDR3 protein has one entry. This sample yields about 780,000 distinct CDR3 sequences, of which around 45% are seen a single time; about a sixth belongs to the top ten. What was sequenced was blood. The receptor was derived from an elderly man in good health. The V gene is TRBV20-1, the J gene TRBJ2-7, with 8 bases identical to TRBD2. This CDR3 is CSARDRLAQVYEQYF. CDR3 nucleotide sequence: TGCAGTGCTAGGGATCGACTAGCGCAAGTCTACGAGCAGTACTTC.